These 25 T cell receptor beta chains were all obtained from the same sample, sequenced in a study of PD-1 blockade in classical Hodgkin lymphoma. Brentuximab vedotin exposure varied, and every patient relapsed after autologous stem cell transplantation. The protocol was immunoSEQ multiplex PCR, while the TCRdb copy is restricted to in-frame clones and leaves out a portion. The repertoire has about 20,000 clones, 65% to 85% of them found once; the top ten carry roughly 6.4%. This specimen was peripheral blood mononuclear cells (PBMCs), taken at baseline. These receptors originate from a human donor with classical Hodgkin lymphoma.

The chain recombines TRBV6-5 with TRBJ1-1, with a weak D call TRBD1 (5 bases). CDR1 is MNHEY, CDR2 SVGAGI, per germline. V was clipped by 6 bases and J by 0 bases, with 14 bases between them. The CDR3 consists of 15 residues. The CDR3 spells CASSRGAAMNTEAFF. In nucleotides, the CDR3 is TGTGCCAGCAGCCGTGGGGCAGCGATGAACACTGAAGCTTTCTTT.

This clone appeared once. The V and J genes are TRBV4-3 and TRBJ2-7; D remains ambiguous. The V gene lost 0 bases and the J gene lost 3 bases, with 12 bases spanning the gap. CDR1 and CDR2 (germline): LGHNA, YSLEER. The CDR3 consists of 15 residues. The CDR3 here is CASSQEVTANYEQYF. In nucleotides, the CDR3 is TGCGCCAGCAGCCAAGAGGTAACAGCGAACTACGAGCAGTACTTC.

J is TRBJ1-3 and V is TRBV14; D uncertain. Germline loops: CDR1 SGHDN, CDR2 FVKESK. The CDR3 length is 15 residues. V was pared by 2 bases and J by 4 bases, with 12 bases between. This CDR3 reads CASSQSKGPGNTIYF. As DNA, the CDR3 is TGTGCCAGCAGCCAATCGAAGGGCCCCGGAAACACCATATATTTT.

The rearrangement links TRBV4-2 to TRBJ2-7; TRBD1 matches at 7 bases. With 0 bases clipped from V and 0 bases from J, the junction kept 5 bases outside the gene matches. The CDR3 covers 16 residues. The germline gives CDR1 LGHNA, CDR2 YNFKEQ. CDR3 DNA: TGTGCCAGCAGCCAAGATTACAGGGGAAGCTCCTACGAGCAGTACTTC. This encodes CASSQDYRGSSYEQYF.

V usage is TRBV9 and J usage is TRBJ2-3; no clear D. The germline V gene has CDR1 SGDLS and CDR2 YYNGEE. The CDR3 has 15 amino acids. The germline V and J ends were trimmed by 4 bases and 0 bases, with 12 bases remaining between them. The CDR3 bases are TGTGCCAGCAGCCCAGGTAGGCAGAGCACAGATACGCAGTATTTT. Translated, it gives CASSPGRQSTDTQYF.

This clone was seen only once. The chain uses TRBV5-4 and TRBJ1-6; D is perhaps TRBD1 (6 bases). Germline V gives CDR1 SGHNT, CDR2 YYREEE (reference sequence). Trimming shortened V by 3 bases and J by 7 bases, and 8 bases separated the two germline ends. The CDR3 is 13 amino acids. The CDR3 nucleotides are TGTGCCAGCAGCTGGACAGCCAATTCACCCCTCCACTTT. This encodes CASSWTANSPLHF.

This clone occurred a few times. The chain has TRBV2 and TRBJ1-5, with TRBD1 as a possible D gene (5 bases). This CDR3 has 14 amino acids. V lost 7 bases to trimming and J lost 3 bases, with 13 bases between them. Germline V lookup: CDR1 SNHLY, CDR2 FYNNEI. The CDR3: CASTWGQNNQPQHF. CDR3 sequence (DNA): TGTGCCAGCACTTGGGGCCAGAACAATCAGCCCCAGCATTTT.

The genes are TRBV4-1 and TRBJ2-3, with TRBD1 as a possible D gene (6 bases). The V and J ends lost 0 bases and 1 base respectively, with 8 bases between them. This CDR3 is 15 amino acids long. Germline CDR1 MGHRA, CDR2 YSYEKL. In nucleotides, the CDR3 is TGCGCCAGCAGCCAAGATTCAGGGGGCACAGATACGCAGTATTTT. Amino acids: CASSQDSGGTDTQYF.

The chain couples TRBV6-1 to TRBJ2-7; D possibly corresponds to TRBD2 (6 bases). Germline CDR1 is MNHNS and CDR2 is SASEGT. The CDR3 spans 15 residues. V lost 3 bases, J lost 4 bases, and 16 bases lay in between. DNA of the CDR3: TGTGCCAGCAGTGACCTGGGGACCGGGGGTTACGAGCAGTACTTC. Translated: CASSDLGTGGYEQYF.

This chain joins TRBV5-4 and TRBJ1-6; D perhaps matches TRBD1 (5 bases). The CDR3 has 13 amino acids. Germline CDR1 reads SGHNT; CDR2 reads YYREEE (reference sequence). V shed 4 bases and J shed 6 bases, with 8 bases lying between them. The CDR3 loop is CASSPDSNSPLHF. The CDR3 DNA sequence: TGTGCCAGCAGCCCCGACAGTAATTCACCCCTCCACTTT.

In the case of this clone: A read error may explain this, as a much larger clone is one base away. The sample contains more than one DNA sequence encoding this CDR3. This sequence joins TRBV19 and TRBJ1-1; D uncertain. CDR3 length: 14 residues. The germline V gene has CDR1 LNHDA and CDR2 SQIVND (reference sequence). Trimming took off 4 bases at V and 4 bases at J, with 13 bases between the two ends. The CDR3 is CASSTPDPSTEAFF. CDR3 DNA sequence: TGTGCCAGTAGTACGCCGGACCCGAGCACTGAAGCTTTCTTT.

This clone showed up just once. J is TRBJ2-7 and V is TRBV4-2, with unresolved D. There are 17 residues in the CDR3. CDR1 and CDR2 (germline): LGHNA, YNFKEQ. V was clipped by 1 base and J by 3 bases, with 19 bases between them. The CDR3 bases are TGTGCCAGCAGCCAAGTACTTACGGGCGTCAAGAACTACGAGCAGTACTTC. This encodes CASSQVLTGVKNYEQYF.

The rearrangement links TRBV28 to TRBJ2-3, with D perhaps TRBD1 (5 bases). This CDR3 contains 14 residues. V was trimmed by 3 bases and J by 6 bases, leaving 13 bases between them. Germline CDR1 reads MDHEN; CDR2 reads SYDVKM. The CDR3 sequence: CASSFGALPDTQYF. CDR3 DNA sequence: TGTGCCAGCAGTTTTGGGGCCCTTCCGGATACGCAGTATTTT.

This chain uses TRBV5-5 with TRBJ2-7; D remains ambiguous. CDR1 is SGHKS, CDR2 YYEKEE, per germline (reference sequence). V was clipped by 4 bases and J by 1 base, with 12 bases between them. The CDR3 spans 14 residues. The CDR3 loop is CASSRTGLSYEQYF. The CDR3 DNA is TGTGCCAGCAGCAGGACGGGCTTGTCCTACGAGCAGTACTTC.

This clone was seen more than once but under ten times. The genes are TRBV7-9 and TRBJ1-5; D is unresolved. CDR1 is SEHNR, CDR2 FQNEAQ, per germline (reference sequence). Trimming removed 1 base from V and 3 bases from J, with 7 bases in between. This CDR3 contains 14 residues. CDR3 DNA sequence: TGTGCCAGCAGCTTAGAAGGCTACAATCAGCCCCAGCATTTT. It translates to CASSLEGYNQPQHF.

The table lists this clone with a count of one. The chain is built from TRBV10-3 and TRBJ1-1, with D unclear. The V gene lost 6 bases and the J gene lost 0 bases, with 11 bases spanning the gap. The CDR3 is 14 amino acids. From germline, CDR1 is ENHRY and CDR2 SYGVKD. DNA of the CDR3: TGTGCCATCAGCTACGGGGAGATGAACACTGAAGCTTTCTTT. Amino acids: CAISYGEMNTEAFF.

J is TRBJ2-7 and V is TRBV7-6; D gene uncertain. The CDR3 has 11 residues. The germline V gene encodes CDR1 SGHVS and CDR2 FNYEAQ. With 1 base removed from V and 5 bases from J, the gap between germline ends came to 3 bases. This CDR3 reads CASSLGDEQYF. In nucleotides, the CDR3 is TGTGCCAGCAGCTTAGGGGACGAGCAGTACTTC.

This clone was seen a few times. Other DNA sequences in the sample encode the same CDR3. The rearrangement uses TRBV7-2 and TRBJ2-2, with D hard to call. The V end was cut by 1 base, the J end by 0 bases, with 6 bases between. This CDR3 is 15 amino acids long. Germline CDR1 is SGHTA and CDR2 is FQGNSA. CDR3 in DNA: TGTGCCAGCAGCTTAGTGGCTCCGAACACCGGGGAGCTGTTTTTT. It specifies CASSLVAPNTGELFF.

This chain uses TRBV18 with TRBJ2-2, with no clear D. The germline CDR1 and CDR2 sequences are KGHSH and LQKENI. The CDR3 totals 15 residues. The germline V and J ends were trimmed by 3 bases and 1 base, with 9 bases remaining between them. In DNA, the CDR3 is TGTGCCAGCTCACCCGGGTCAGGGAACACCGGGGAGCTGTTTTTT. It encodes CASSPGSGNTGELFF.

The V gene is TRBV9, the J gene TRBJ2-5; TRBD2 aligns across 8 bases. The ends lost 2 bases at V and 0 bases at J; junction bases unmatched: 0. This CDR3 comprises 14 residues. CDR1 is SGDLS, CDR2 YYNGEE, per germline. The chain's CDR3 is CASSVGGDQETQYF. The DNA for the CDR3 is TGTGCCAGCAGCGTCGGGGGGGACCAAGAGACCCAGTACTTC.

The V and J genes are TRBV28 and TRBJ2-7; 10 bases line up with TRBD1. This CDR3 has 14 residues. The germline V gene encodes CDR1 MDHEN and CDR2 SYDVKM. V lost 6 bases and J lost 7; bases outside the gene matches: 9. The CDR3 DNA reads TGTGCCAGCAGCCGACAGGGGGCGTCGGGAGAGCAGTACTTC. Translating it yields CASSRQGASGEQYF.

The chain couples TRBV11-2 to TRBJ1-1, with D unclear. V was cut by 4 bases and J by 0 bases, with 21 bases left in between. The CDR3 totals 18 residues. The germline V gene has CDR1 SGHAT and CDR2 FQNNGV. CDR3 nucleotides: TGTGCCAGCAGCTCCCTACGTAGTCTGGGGATCATGAACACTGAAGCTTTCTTT. This encodes CASSSLRSLGIMNTEAFF.

CDR3: CASRPTSLTGELFF. The CDR3 DNA sequence: TGTGCCAGCAGACCCACTAGCCTCACCGGGGAGCTGTTTTTT. The chain links TRBV7-3 to TRBJ2-2; D is possibly TRBD2 (6 bases). The CDR3 runs to 14 residues. The germline gives CDR1 SGHTA, CDR2 FQGTGA. V was trimmed by 6 bases and J by 4 bases, leaving 12 bases between them.

This clone was seen a few times. The rearrangement joins TRBV9 to TRBJ1-5; 8 positions match TRBD1. J gave up 4 bases and V 4 bases, and 7 bases lay outside the gene matches. The germline V gene encodes CDR1 SGDLS and CDR2 YYNGEE. The CDR3 consists of 15 residues. Here the CDR3 reads CASSFGGQANQPQHF. The CDR3 DNA reads as TGTGCCAGCAGCTTTGGGGGACAGGCGAATCAGCCCCAGCATTTT. Using reference TRBV9 and TRBJ1-5 for the parts outside the CDR3, the full variable domain is DSGVTQTPKHLITATGQRVTLRCSPRSGDLSVYWYQQSLDQGLQFLIQYYNGEERAKGNILERFSAQQFPDLHSELNLSSLELGDSALYFCASSFGGQANQPQHFGDGTRLSIL.

V and J are TRBV7-9 and TRBJ2-1; 9 bases fit TRBD1. CDR1 is SEHNR, CDR2 FQNEAQ, per germline (reference sequence). The CDR3 spans 15 residues. With V trimmed by 5 bases and J by 10 bases, 12 bases remained unmatched. The CDR3 protein is CASSQETRGQGEQFF. In DNA, the CDR3 is TGTGCCAGCAGCCAAGAAACGCGTGGACAGGGGGAGCAGTTCTTC.